This T cell receptor (beta chain) was observed in a study of shared clonotypes between healthy human individuals. Sequenced by immunoSEQ multiplex PCR; TCRdb stores in-frame clones only, minus some. Among millions of clones listed, roughly 92% were seen once. With respect to this clone: In the same sample, other DNA sequences code for this CDR3.

The CDR3 loop spans 16 amino acids. In germline, CDR1 is ENHRY, CDR2 SYGVKD. V trimming: 0 bases; J trimming: 4 bases; junction bases outside the gene matches: 4. The chain uses TRBV10-3 and TRBJ2-5; 11 bases map to TRBD2. The clonotype originates from a man aged 18 to 30 in good health. Specimen: naive CD4+ T cells sorted from blood. Regarding subset: CD45RA+ positively selected. CDR3 in DNA: TGTGCCATCAGTGAGTCTGGGCTAGCGGGAGGAGAGACCCAGTACTTC. Its protein product is CAISESGLAGGETQYF.